This T cell receptor beta chain is drawn from a study of post-analysis software for immune sequencing data. Study as a whole: The disease courses covered relapsing-remitting, secondary progressive and progressive-relapsing multiple sclerosis.

V was pared by 6 bases and J by 3 bases, with 18 bases of the junction left unmatched. This CDR3 is 19 amino acids long. Unique-molecular-identifier-tagged TCR beta cDNA libraries were used. TCRdb ran MiXCR on the PCR reads and lists one entry per CDR3 protein. The sample has about 160,000 distinct CDR3 sequences, 30% to 45% seen once. Sequenced here: blood, sampled after autologous hematopoietic stem cell transplantation. This clonotype was obtained from a girl aged 5-17 years with multiple sclerosis. The chain carries TRBV12-3 or TRBV12-4 and TRBJ2-7; TRBD2 aligns across 12 bases. CDR3 bases: TGTGCCAGCAGATACGGGACTAGCGGGCAACGGGTGGGTTGCTACGAGCAGTACTTC. Protein product: CASRYGTSGQRVGCYEQYF.